Below, 25 T cell receptor beta chains from the same sample are listed, as sequenced in a study of graft-versus-host responses after intestinal transplantation. Irradiated, violet-dye-labeled stimulator cells, around 200,000 in number, were plated with around 200,000 CFSE-labeled responder cells. Clones were read by immunoSEQ multiplex PCR, and TCRdb kept only the in-frame ones, dropping some. The data show roughly 20,000 clones, around 43% seen once. The sample in question was alloreactive CD8+ T cells from a mixed lymphocyte reaction culture, obtained before transplantation. The subset: CFSE-low proliferating T cells sorted from roughly 6-day pre-transplant mixed lymphocyte reaction (GvH or HvG direction). The receptors stem from a human patient who was an organ donor for intestinal transplantation.

This sequence joins TRBV6-6 and TRBJ2-2; no clear D gene. The length of the CDR3 is 12 residues. Between the trimmed V and J ends, which lost 6 bases and 6 bases, there was a span of 8 bases. Per the germline V gene, CDR1 is MNHNY and CDR2 is SVGAGI (reference sequence). CDR3 in amino acids: CASSYIPGELFF. CDR3 DNA: TGTGCCAGCAGCTACATCCCCGGGGAGCTGTTTTTT.

There are a few counts of this clone. The gene calls are TRBV10-3 and TRBJ1-2; D is possibly TRBD1 (5 bases). The V end lost 8 bases, the J end lost 7 bases, and 14 bases lay between the germline ends. Per germline, CDR1 ENHRY and CDR2 SYGVKD. The CDR3 consists of 12 residues. The CDR3 DNA follows: TGTGCCATCGCCCCACGGGGCCTTGGCTACACCTTC. Translation: CAIAPRGLGYTF.

The genes are TRBV11-1 and TRBJ2-7; D uncertain. Germline V gene lookup returns CDR1 SGHAT and CDR2 FQDESV (reference sequence). The germline V and J ends were trimmed by 5 bases and 2 bases, with 7 bases remaining between them. The CDR3 loop spans 12 amino acids. CDR3 DNA sequence: TGTGCCAGCAGCCACTGGACCTACGAGCAGTACTTC. It yields the protein CASSHWTYEQYF.

The chain employs TRBV2 and TRBJ1-5; 7 bases align to TRBD1. V gave up 10 bases and J gave up 5 bases; unmatched junction bases: 11. Germline V gene lookup returns CDR1 SNHLY and CDR2 FYNNEI. This CDR3 has 14 residues. The CDR3 sequence is CATTDRWSDQPQHF. The CDR3 DNA reads as TGTGCCACCACGGACAGGTGGTCTGATCAGCCCCAGCATTTT.

V gene TRBV5-4 combines with J gene TRBJ2-7; 7 bases are shared with TRBD1. The germline CDR1 and CDR2 sequences are SGHNT and YYREEE (reference sequence). The V segment lost 2 bases and the J segment 2 bases; nucleotides outside the gene matches: 4. This CDR3 is 14 amino acids long. DNA of the CDR3: TGTGCCAGCAGCTTCCCGGGACAGACCTACGAGCAGTACTTC. It specifies CASSFPGQTYEQYF.

The J gene is TRBJ1-1, the V gene TRBV6-9; D is undetermined. Trimming removed 7 bases from V and 6 bases from J, with 6 bases in between. CDR1 MNHGY and CDR2 SVAAGI come from the germline V gene. The CDR3 length is 10 residues. Written as DNA, the CDR3 is TGTGCCAGCAAGACCCCTGAAGCTTTCTTT. Translation gives CASKTPEAFF.

J is TRBJ2-3 and V is TRBV30; tentatively, D is TRBD1 (6 bases). The V end was cut by 4 bases, the J end by 6 bases, with 11 bases between. The length of the CDR3 is 12 residues. Germline CDR1 and CDR2: GTSNPN and SVGIG (reference sequence). The CDR3 reads CAWTRDTDTQYF. The DNA of the CDR3 is TGTGCCTGGACTCGGGACACCGATACGCAGTATTTT.

This clone has a handful of counts. The chain employs TRBV7-9 and TRBJ2-5; 7 bases are shared with TRBD2. Germline V CDR1 and CDR2: SEHNR, FQNEAQ (reference sequence). CDR3 length equals 12 residues. Trimming at V came to 4 bases and at J to 4 bases, leaving 0 bases not matched to a gene. CDR3 sequence reads: CASSWEGETQYF. Written as DNA, the CDR3 is TGTGCCAGCAGCTGGGAGGGAGAGACCCAGTACTTC.

This clone qualifies as medium-sized (0.01 to 0.1%). The chain recombines TRBV7-3 with TRBJ2-1; D call uncertain. There are 13 residues in the CDR3. Germline lookup yields CDR1 SGHTA and CDR2 FQGTGA. The ends were cut back, 9 bases at V and 7 bases at J, with 16 bases in the middle. The chain's CDR3 is CASAQVLGNEQFF. CDR3 nucleotides: TGTGCCAGTGCGCAGGTCCTTGGAAATGAGCAGTTCTTC.

This chain joins TRBV28 and TRBJ2-7; D is undetermined. The V end was cut by 2 bases, the J end by 1 base, with 3 bases between. Germline lookup yields CDR1 MDHEN and CDR2 SYDVKM. The CDR3 spans 12 residues. As DNA, the CDR3 is TGTGCCAGCAGTTTAGTATCCTACGAGCAGTACTTC. The encoded protein is CASSLVSYEQYF. Filled out from reference TRBV28 and TRBJ2-7, the complete variable domain reads DVKVTQSSRYLVKRTGEKVFLECVQDMDHENMFWYRQDPGLGLRLIYFSYDVKMKEKGDIPEGYSVSREKKERFSLILESASTNQTSMYLCASSLVSYEQYFGPGTRLTVT.

This clone was seen more than once but under ten times. The rearrangement uses TRBV7-8 and TRBJ2-7; D is possibly TRBD1 (6 bases). The CDR3 is 15 residues long. Germline V gene lookup returns CDR1 SGHVS and CDR2 FQNEAQ. Trimming removed 5 bases from V and 5 bases from J, with 19 bases in between. The CDR3 reads CASSRPEGVGNEQYF. CDR3 in DNA: TGTGCCAGCAGCCGCCCCGAGGGGGTAGGAAACGAGCAGTACTTC.

This clone has a handful of counts. The V gene is TRBV6-5, the J gene TRBJ2-7; D possibly uses TRBD1 or TRBD2 (5 bases each). Per germline, CDR1 MNHEY and CDR2 SVGAGI. Trimming cost V 0 bases and J 0 bases, with 12 bases left between them. This CDR3 comprises 16 residues. CDR3 amino acids: CASSYSQGEVSYEQYF. For the CDR3, the DNA is TGTGCCAGCAGTTACTCCCAGGGAGAAGTCTCCTACGAGCAGTACTTC.

The sample holds a few counts of this clone. A clone one base away is much larger, so this may be a read error. This sequence joins TRBV4-2 and TRBJ2-7; D possibly corresponds to TRBD2 (5 bases). This CDR3 comprises 13 residues. CDR1 and CDR2 (germline): LGHNA, YNFKEQ. Trimming shortened V by 1 base and J by 4 bases, and 8 bases separated the two germline ends. This CDR3 reads CASSQVGGYEQYF. CDR3 nucleotide sequence: TGTGCCAGCAGCCAAGTCGGCGGGTACGAGCAGTACTTC.

This clone was observed a few times. The chain carries TRBV4-1 and TRBJ2-7; TRBD2 aligns across 9 bases. Germline values: CDR1 MGHRA, CDR2 YSYEKL. J was trimmed by 7 bases and V by 3 bases; bases with no gene match: 7. CDR3 size: 14 residues. The CDR3 DNA reads as TGCGCCAGCAGCCATGTAGCGGGAGTGGAGGAGCAGTACTTC. Its protein is CASSHVAGVEEQYF.

The V call is TRBV11-2, the J call TRBJ2-5; 7 bases map to TRBD2. Germline trimming cut 5 bases from V and 5 bases from J; bases unmatched to any gene: 20. Germline assignment: CDR1 SGHAT and CDR2 FQNNGV. This CDR3 comprises 18 residues. The CDR3 nucleotides are TGTGCCAGCAGCCCATTACTTCATTTGCGGGAGAGTTTGGAGACCCAGTACTTC. It is translated as CASSPLLHLRESLETQYF.

This chain uses TRBV29-1 with TRBJ1-2, with no clear D. V lost 7 bases to trimming and J lost 3 bases, with 12 bases between them. Germline V CDR1 and CDR2: SQVTM, ANQGSEA. The CDR3 has 12 amino acids. The CDR3 coding sequence is TGCAGCGCCTCGGACGGATACTATGGCTACACCTTC. It codes for CSASDGYYGYTF.

The V and J genes are TRBV7-6 and TRBJ2-2; the D gene is possibly TRBD2 (5 bases). Trimming pared 1 base from V and 5 bases from J, leaving 8 bases between. The germline V gene encodes CDR1 SGHVS and CDR2 FNYEAQ. The CDR3 totals 14 residues. Written as DNA, the CDR3 is TGTGCCAGCAGCTTAGAGGGAGAGACCGGGGAGCTGTTTTTT. This translates into CASSLEGETGELFF.

This clone showed up just a few times. V gene TRBV6-1 combines with J gene TRBJ2-3, with a tentative D call TRBD1 (6 bases). The germline CDR1 and CDR2 sequences are MNHNS and SASEGT. The V gene lost 7 bases and the J gene lost 3 bases, with 17 bases spanning the gap. The CDR3 has 15 amino acids. CDR3 coding DNA: TGTGCCAGCACCAACAGGGTTGGCGGGACAGATACGCAGTATTTT. Its protein product is CASTNRVGGTDTQYF.

The V gene is TRBV11-2, the J gene TRBJ2-7; D is perhaps TRBD2 (6 bases). This CDR3 is 16 amino acids long. Trimming cost V 0 bases and J 6 bases, with 18 bases left between them. CDR1 and CDR2 (germline): SGHAT, FQNNGV. For the CDR3, the DNA is TGTGCCAGCAGCTTAGATCCGGGAGTATCGGCTGTCGAGCAGTACTTC. This gives the protein CASSLDPGVSAVEQYF.

The rearrangement links TRBV23-1 to TRBJ1-5; D gene ambiguous. TRBV23-1 belongs to the ORF category, with a function that is uncertain. The V and J ends lost 10 bases and 6 bases respectively, with 10 bases between them. The CDR3 covers 11 residues. CDR3 nucleotides: TGCGCCACCAAAATAAGTCAGCCCCAGCATTTT. Its translation: CATKISQPQHF.

This clone appeared a single time. J is TRBJ2-3 and V is TRBV7-9; 10 bases match TRBD2. Germline loops: CDR1 SEHNR, CDR2 FQNEAQ (reference sequence). This CDR3 has 17 residues. The junction had 7 bases not matched to a gene; V was cut back by 1 base and J by 3 bases. The CDR3 spells CASSLGFFSGRTDTQYF. Written as DNA, the CDR3 is TGTGCCAGCAGCTTAGGGTTCTTTAGCGGGAGGACAGATACGCAGTATTTT.

This clone was observed a handful of times. The chain uses TRBV5-1 and TRBJ2-7; D gene ambiguous. Germline CDR1 SGHRS, CDR2 YFSETQ. Trimming pared 2 bases from V and 4 bases from J, leaving 19 bases between. The CDR3 has 16 residues. This chain's CDR3 is CASSFLRRVWGYEQYF. CDR3 nucleotide sequence: TGCGCCAGCAGCTTTCTCCGCCGGGTCTGGGGATACGAGCAGTACTTC.

This clone was detected only a few times. V and J are TRBV5-4 and TRBJ1-2; weak D call: TRBD1 (5 bases). This CDR3 contains 16 residues. CDR1 and CDR2 (germline): SGHNT, YYREEE (reference sequence). V dropped 6 bases and J dropped 4 bases, with 22 bases sitting between them. CDR3 residues: CASTPRGTGPPYGYTF. CDR3 coding DNA: TGTGCCAGCACCCCCCGAGGTACAGGACCTCCCTATGGCTACACCTTC.

In its sample, this clone was seen a few times. J is TRBJ2-7 and V is TRBV4-3, with D unresolved. There are 13 residues in the CDR3. Germline CDR1 reads LGHNA; CDR2 reads YSLEER. V lost 1 base and J lost 3, with 7 bases in between. The CDR3: CASSQVLDYEQYF. The CDR3 DNA reads as TGCGCCAGCAGCCAAGTCCTAGACTACGAGCAGTACTTC.

This clone occurred a few times. The rearrangement uses TRBV6-5 and TRBJ2-7; no clear D. This CDR3 is 13 amino acids long. The V and J ends lost 6 bases and 1 base respectively, with 10 bases between them. Per germline, CDR1 MNHEY and CDR2 SVGAGI. The CDR3 here is CASSSDGSYEQYF. The DNA of the CDR3 is TGTGCCAGCAGCAGTGACGGTTCCTACGAGCAGTACTTC.